These T cell receptor beta chains were read from a single sample in a study of response to subunit inactivated influenza vaccine. TCRdb analysed the RT-PCR reads with MiXCR anew, one entry per CDR3 protein. The sample carries hundreds of thousands of distinct CDR3 sequences, about 18% recorded once. This material consisted of PBMCs from blood, taken 5 to 6 days after vaccination. The receptor set was obtained from a man in his fifties or sixties who received an inactivated influenza vaccine. CDR3s include the opening cysteine and the closing phenylalanine or tryptophan. A D gene is named only where the DNA matches it firmly. Clone size is shown for a subset of rows, as once, few, many or a class of expanded clone.

abundance: few; v_gene: TRBV20-1; j_gene: TRBJ2-2; d_gene: TRBD1; CDR3aa: CSARAITGGTTGELFF; CDR3nt: TGCAGTGCTCGTGCGATCACAGGGGGCACCACCGGGGAGCTGTTTTTT
abundance: few; v_gene: TRBV12-3/TRBV12-4; j_gene: TRBJ1-2; d_gene: TRBD1; CDR3aa: CASSTGGQLYGYTF; CDR3nt: TGTGCCAGCAGCACAGGGGGCCAGCTCTATGGCTACACCTTC
abundance: .; v_gene: TRBV7-2; j_gene: TRBJ1-3; d_gene: .; CDR3aa: CASSYSGNSGNTIYF; CDR3nt: TGTGCCAGCAGCTACTCAGGGAACTCTGGAAACACCATATATTTT
abundance: .; v_gene: TRBV20-1; j_gene: TRBJ2-7; d_gene: .; CDR3aa: CSATSDSELYEQYF; CDR3nt: TGCAGTGCTACAAGTGACAGCGAGCTCTACGAGCAGTACTTC
abundance: .; v_gene: TRBV9; j_gene: TRBJ2-2; d_gene: .; CDR3aa: CASSVATGNTGELFF; CDR3nt: TGTGCCAGCAGCGTAGCGACAGGGAACACCGGGGAGCTGTTTTTT
abundance: .; v_gene: TRBV12-3/TRBV12-4; j_gene: TRBJ1-3; d_gene: .; CDR3aa: CASSLRTLGGNTIYF; CDR3nt: TGTGCCAGCAGTTTAAGGACCTTAGGTGGAAACACCATATATTTT
abundance: .; v_gene: TRBV4-2; j_gene: TRBJ2-1; d_gene: .; CDR3aa: CASSQDARVAGNEQFF; CDR3nt: TGTGCCAGCAGCCAAGATGCGAGGGTAGCTGGTAATGAGCAGTTCTTC
abundance: .; v_gene: TRBV4-2; j_gene: TRBJ2-7; d_gene: .; CDR3aa: CASSQERHYEQYF; CDR3nt: TGTGCCAGCAGCCAAGAACGTCACTACGAGCAGTACTTC
abundance: .; v_gene: TRBV4-1; j_gene: TRBJ2-7; d_gene: .; CDR3aa: CASSLTQLEIPYEQYF; CDR3nt: TGCGCCAGCAGCCTAACTCAGTTGGAAATTCCCTACGAGCAGTACTTC
abundance: .; v_gene: TRBV20-1; j_gene: TRBJ2-3; d_gene: TRBD2; CDR3aa: CSARAASGVSDTQYF; CDR3nt: TGCAGTGCTAGAGCGGCTAGCGGGGTGTCAGATACGCAGTATTTT
abundance: .; v_gene: TRBV11-2; j_gene: TRBJ2-3; d_gene: TRBD2; CDR3aa: CASSHLAGLADTQYF; CDR3nt: TGTGCCAGCAGCCACCTAGCGGGGCTGGCAGATACGCAGTATTTT